A selection of T cell receptor beta chains follows, all from one sample in a study of blood T cell repertoires in COVID-19. TCRdb's table, derived via immunoSEQ multiplex PCR, lists solely in-frame clones and lacks some. The table records some 76,000 clones, roughly 82% of them present only once. The sequencing sample was made of peripheral blood. Receptors were obtained from a man aged 50-59 years with acute or convalescent COVID-19. Each CDR3 is given with its conserved first and last residue. A D gene is named only where the DNA matches it firmly. For some rows the clone size is stated as once, few or many, or as a class when expanded; others skip it.

>-|TRBD1|TRBJ2-7|TRBV6-6
CASSYGQGISYEQYF
TGTGCCAGCAGTTACGGACAGGGCATTTCCTACGAGCAGTACTTC
>-|-|TRBJ1-5|TRBV3-1/TRBV3-2
CASSQGLAGLYSNQPQHF
TGTGCCAGCAGCCAAGGCCTGGCGGGGTTGTATAGCAATCAGCCCCAGCATTTT
>-|-|TRBJ1-2|TRBV7-9
CASSLGVNLNYGYTF
TGTGCCAGCAGCTTAGGAGTCAACCTTAACTATGGCTACACCTTC
>-|-|TRBJ1-3|TRBV18
CASSPGQHSGNTIYF
TGTGCCAGCTCCCCCGGACAGCACTCTGGAAACACCATATATTTT
>-|-|TRBJ2-1|TRBV7-2
CASALGTYNEQFF
TGTGCCAGCGCCTTAGGCACTTACAATGAGCAGTTCTTC
>-|TRBD1|TRBJ1-4|TRBV14
CASSPSLDRGREKLFF
TGTGCCAGCAGCCCTTCCCTGGACAGGGGACGGGAAAAACTGTTTTTT
>-|-|TRBJ2-1|TRBV6-1
CASIEVRSSSYNEQFF
TGTGCCAGCATTGAAGTGAGGTCCAGCTCCTACAATGAGCAGTTCTTC
>-|-|TRBJ1-3|TRBV19
CASSISGISGNTIYF
TGTGCCAGTAGTATTTCGGGGATCTCTGGAAACACCATATATTTT
>-|-|TRBJ2-2|TRBV6-5
CVLQGLRVGELFF
TGTGTATTACAGGGTTTACGGGTCGGGGAGCTGTTTTTT
>once|-|TRBJ1-1|TRBV13
CASSPRGFGKNTEAFF
TGTGCCAGCAGCCCTAGAGGTTTCGGAAAGAACACTGAAGCTTTCTTT
>-|-|TRBJ1-4|TRBV7-6
CASSLGSPTGEKLFF
TGTGCCAGCAGCTTAGGGAGCCCTACCGGGGAAAAACTGTTTTTT
>-|TRBD2|TRBJ2-1|TRBV5-6
CASSLLAGVNEQFF
TGTGCCAGCAGCTTACTAGCGGGAGTCAATGAGCAGTTCTTC
>-|-|TRBJ2-7|TRBV28
CASSPTYRDLLGEQYF
TGTGCCAGCAGTCCAACCTACCGGGACTTGTTGGGGGAGCAGTACTTC
>-|TRBD1|TRBJ1-1|TRBV30
CAWSDRGRFGTEAFF
TGTGCCTGGAGTGACAGGGGGCGCTTCGGCACTGAAGCTTTCTTT
>-|-|TRBJ1-4|TRBV3-1/TRBV3-2
CASSRGAVSRGEKLFF
TGTGCCAGCAGCCGCGGGGCGGTGTCGAGGGGTGAAAAACTGTTTTTT
>-|TRBD1|TRBJ2-2|TRBV15
CATSSLGTGIFPGELFF
TGTGCCACCAGCAGTCTGGGGACAGGGATCTTCCCCGGGGAGCTGTTTTTT
>-|TRBD1|TRBJ1-2|TRBV5-1
CASSFDRGPYGYTF
TGCGCCAGCAGCTTCGACAGGGGTCCTTATGGCTACACCTTC
>-|-|TRBJ2-5|TRBV5-1
CASTRDVTGGTQYF
TGCGCCAGCACTCGGGACGTCACCGGGGGGACCCAGTACTTC
>-|-|TRBJ1-5|TRBV24-1
CATSDLVPRDCNQPQHF
TGTGCCACCAGTGATTTAGTCCCCCGGGACTGCAATCAGCCCCAGCATTTT
>-|TRBD2|TRBJ2-3|TRBV7-2
CASSLTSGTTDTQYF
TGTGCCAGCAGCTTAACTAGCGGGACCACAGATACGCAGTATTTT
>-|-|TRBJ1-1|TRBV12-3/TRBV12-4
CASSFGLRFEAFF
TGTGCCAGCAGTTTTGGACTTCGATTTGAAGCTTTCTTT
>-|TRBD1|TRBJ1-1|TRBV4-3
CASPSRDRVTWMNTEAFF
TGCGCCAGCCCCTCACGAGACAGGGTAACCTGGATGAACACTGAAGCTTTCTTT
>-|-|TRBJ1-1|TRBV6-5
CASTVYRNTEAFF
TGTGCCAGCACGGTATACAGGAACACTGAAGCTTTCTTT
>-|-|TRBJ1-1|TRBV29-1
CSVAWAENTEAFF
TGCAGCGTTGCTTGGGCAGAGAACACTGAAGCTTTCTTT
>few|TRBD2|TRBJ2-7|TRBV3-1/TRBV3-2
CASSSSLWTSGGSYEQYF
TGTGCCAGCAGCTCTTCGCTGTGGACTAGCGGGGGGTCCTACGAGCAGTACTTC
>-|-|TRBJ1-1|TRBV7-9
CASIDSFGPEAFF
TGTGCCAGCATTGACAGTTTTGGGCCCGAAGCTTTCTTT
>-|TRBD1|TRBJ2-1|TRBV12-5
CASGFLDRGNEQFF
TGTGCTAGTGGTTTCTTGGACAGGGGGAATGAGCAGTTCTTC
>once|-|TRBJ2-5|TRBV5-1
CASSTQGIETQYF
TGCGCCAGCAGCACCCAGGGGATTGAGACCCAGTACTTC
>-|-|TRBJ2-7|TRBV6-6
CASRNRVGYEQYF
TGTGCCAGCAGAAACAGGGTGGGGTACGAGCAGTACTTC
>-|TRBD2|TRBJ2-2|TRBV15
CATSRVAGGTGELFF
TGTGCCACCAGCAGAGTCGCCGGGGGGACCGGGGAGCTGTTTTTT
>-|TRBD1|TRBJ2-7|TRBV7-2
CASSLGFRIGGVYEQYF
TGTGCCAGCAGCTTGGGTTTTCGAATAGGGGGCGTTTACGAGCAGTACTTC
>-|-|TRBJ1-1|TRBV7-2
CASSLVLAPLNTEAFF
TGTGCCAGCAGCTTAGTATTGGCCCCCCTGAACACTGAAGCTTTCTTT
>-|-|TRBJ1-5|TRBV9
CASSVRDRPNQPQHF
TGTGCCAGCAGCGTCAGAGACAGGCCCAATCAGCCCCAGCATTTT
>once|TRBD1|TRBJ2-2|TRBV2
CASKGTGDTGELFF
TGTGCCAGCAAGGGGACAGGGGATACCGGGGAGCTGTTTTTT
>-|TRBD1|TRBJ1-1|TRBV9
CASSRQGVTEAFF
TGTGCCAGCAGCAGACAGGGAGTTACTGAAGCTTTCTTT
>-|-|TRBJ2-7|TRBV5-1
CASSLRGSEQYF
TGCGCCAGCAGCTTACGGGGGTCGGAGCAGTACTTC
>few|-|TRBJ1-1|TRBV9
CASSGTGTAFGAFF
TGTGCCAGCAGCGGTACCGGGACTGCCTTTGGGGCTTTCTTT
>-|TRBD1|TRBJ2-1|TRBV9
CASSTGQATEQFF
TGTGCCAGCAGTACCGGACAGGCTACAGAGCAGTTCTTC
>-|-|TRBJ1-2|TRBV20-1
CKTTENYGYTF
TGCAAAACGACAGAAAACTATGGCTACACCTTC
>-|-|TRBJ2-5|TRBV23-1
CASSQFLQGPETQYF
TGCGCCAGCAGTCAATTTCTTCAGGGCCCGGAGACCCAGTACTTC
>-|-|TRBJ2-3|TRBV7-3
CASSRSYFPDTQYF
TGTGCCAGCAGCCGTAGCTATTTCCCAGATACGCAGTATTTT
>-|-|TRBJ2-7|TRBV9
CASSPGGYEQYF
TGTGCCAGCAGCCCCGGCGGCTACGAGCAGTACTTC
>-|TRBD1|TRBJ2-1|TRBV5-1
CASSLVGTGIGEQFF
TGCGCCAGCAGCTTGGTAGGGACAGGGATCGGTGAGCAGTTCTTC
>-|TRBD1|TRBJ2-7|TRBV7-8
CASSADRGYSYEQYF
TGTGCCAGCAGCGCCGACAGGGGGTACTCCTACGAGCAGTACTTC
>-|-|TRBJ2-7|TRBV2
CASSPGYEQYF
TGTGCCAGCAGTCCAGGGTACGAGCAGTACTTC
>-|-|TRBJ2-7|TRBV24-1
CATSDPSIGSEQYF
TGTGCCACCAGTGACCCCTCCATCGGGTCCGAGCAGTACTTC
>-|-|TRBJ1-2|TRBV27
CASSPNLNYGYTF
TGTGCCAGCAGCCCTAATCTCAACTATGGCTACACCTTC
>-|-|TRBJ2-1|TRBV7-3
CASSSPRAGPPSYNEQFF
TGTGCCAGCAGCTCCCCAAGAGCGGGTCCTCCCTCCTACAATGAGCAGTTCTTC
>-|-|TRBJ1-5|TRBV19
CASRGASQPQHF
TGTGCCAGTAGGGGGGCTAGTCAGCCCCAGCATTTT
>-|-|TRBJ2-7|TRBV10-3
CAISESYDTTYEQYF
TGTGCCATCAGTGAGTCTTACGACACAACCTACGAGCAGTACTTC
>few|-|TRBJ1-2|TRBV5-8
CASSLPGGNYGYTF
TGTGCCAGCAGTCTTCCAGGAGGGAACTATGGCTACACCTTC
>-|TRBD1|TRBJ2-2|TRBV5-5
CASSLTGGVNTGELFF
TGTGCCAGCAGCTTGACAGGGGGCGTTAACACCGGGGAGCTGTTTTTT